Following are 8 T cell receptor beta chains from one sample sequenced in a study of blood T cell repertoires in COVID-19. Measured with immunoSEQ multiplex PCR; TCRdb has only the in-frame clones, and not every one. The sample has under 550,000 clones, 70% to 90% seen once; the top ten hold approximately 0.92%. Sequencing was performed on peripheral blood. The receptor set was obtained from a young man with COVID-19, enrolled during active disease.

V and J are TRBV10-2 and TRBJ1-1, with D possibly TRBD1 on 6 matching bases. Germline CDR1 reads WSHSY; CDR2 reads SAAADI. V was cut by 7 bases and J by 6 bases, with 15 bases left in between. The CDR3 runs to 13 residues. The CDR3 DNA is TGCGCCAGCATCCGAACAGGGAATCCTGAAGCTTTCTTT. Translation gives CASIRTGNPEAFF.

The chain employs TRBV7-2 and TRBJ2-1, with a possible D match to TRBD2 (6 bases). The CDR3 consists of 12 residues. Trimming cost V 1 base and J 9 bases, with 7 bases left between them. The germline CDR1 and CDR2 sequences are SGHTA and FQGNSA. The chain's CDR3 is CASSLVAAEQFF. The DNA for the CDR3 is TGTGCCAGCAGCTTAGTAGCGGCTGAGCAGTTCTTC.

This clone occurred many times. The DNA of the CDR3 is TGTGCCAGTAGTATAGTCTGGGGGACAGGCAGGGAGCAGTACTTC. Translation: CASSIVWGTGREQYF. The chain employs TRBV19 and TRBJ2-7; 8 bases are a match to TRBD1. The CDR3 spans 15 residues. Germline assignment: CDR1 LNHDA and CDR2 SQIVND (reference sequence). The V segment lost 1 base and the J segment 7 bases; nucleotides outside the gene matches: 9.

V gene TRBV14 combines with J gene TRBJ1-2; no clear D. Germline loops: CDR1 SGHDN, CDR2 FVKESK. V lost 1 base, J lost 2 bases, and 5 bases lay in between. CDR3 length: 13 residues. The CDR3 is CASSQGANYGYTF. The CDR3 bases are TGTGCCAGCAGCCAAGGGGCCAACTATGGCTACACCTTC.

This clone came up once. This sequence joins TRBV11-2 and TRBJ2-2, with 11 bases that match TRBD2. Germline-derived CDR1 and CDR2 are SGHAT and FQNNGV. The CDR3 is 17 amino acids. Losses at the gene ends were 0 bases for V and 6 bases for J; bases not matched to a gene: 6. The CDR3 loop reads CASSLELLAGVAGELFF. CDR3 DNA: TGTGCCAGCAGCTTAGAACTACTAGCGGGAGTCGCCGGGGAGCTGTTTTTT.

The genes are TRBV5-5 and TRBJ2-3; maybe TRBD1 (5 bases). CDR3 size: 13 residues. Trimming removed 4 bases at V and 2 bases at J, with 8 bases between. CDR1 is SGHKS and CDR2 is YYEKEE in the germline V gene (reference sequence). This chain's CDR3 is CASSQGSTDTQYF. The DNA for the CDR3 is TGTGCCAGCAGCCAGGGTTCCACAGATACGCAGTATTTT. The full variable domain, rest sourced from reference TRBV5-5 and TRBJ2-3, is DAGVTQSPTHLIKTRGQQVTLRCSPISGHKSVSWYQQVLGQGPQFIFQYYEKEERGRGNFPDRFSARQFPNYSSELNVNALLLGDSALYLCASSQGSTDTQYFGPGTRLTVL.

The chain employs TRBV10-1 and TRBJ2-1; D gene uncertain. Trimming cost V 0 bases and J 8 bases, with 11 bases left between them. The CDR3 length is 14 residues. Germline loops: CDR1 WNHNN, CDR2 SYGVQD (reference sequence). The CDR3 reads CASSESAPVHEQFF. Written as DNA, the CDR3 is TGCGCCAGCAGTGAGTCTGCGCCCGTGCATGAGCAGTTCTTC.

For the CDR3, the DNA is TGTGCCAGCAGCCCAACCGCCAGCGGGCCAGATACGCAGTATTTT. It encodes CASSPTASGPDTQYF. The chain carries TRBV7-9 and TRBJ2-3; tentatively, D is TRBD2 (6 bases). Germline CDR1 and CDR2: SEHNR and FQNEAQ (reference sequence). The CDR3 runs 15 residues. The V gene lost 5 bases and the J gene lost 4 bases, with 16 bases spanning the gap.